This TCR beta chain comes out of a study of blood T cell repertoires in COVID-19. About the research overall: PBMCs, B-cell-depleted T cells, or T cells provided the cDNA or gDNA that made up the material.

The CDR3 has 17 amino acids. V was pared by 1 base and J by 5 bases, with 9 bases of the junction left unmatched. The germline V gene encodes CDR1 LNHDA and CDR2 SQIVND (reference sequence). The age range of participants was 18 to 89 years, with residence in about two dozen US areas. Each participant's cohort was designated according to participant-reported clinical history. Sequenced by immunoSEQ multiplex PCR; TCRdb stores in-frame clones only, minus some. The sample lists about 360,000 clones, about 87% occurring once. J is TRBJ2-1 and V is TRBV19; TRBD2 agrees at 9 bases. Material: PBMCs or T cells enriched from blood (not recorded which). The TCR was taken from a man between 40 and 49 years old in a cohort exposed to, infected with or recovered from COVID-19 (not recorded which). The CDR3 nucleotides are TGTGCCAGTAGTATAGTGGGTAGCGGGAGACGCGACAATGAGCAGTTCTTC. This encodes CASSIVGSGRRDNEQFF.